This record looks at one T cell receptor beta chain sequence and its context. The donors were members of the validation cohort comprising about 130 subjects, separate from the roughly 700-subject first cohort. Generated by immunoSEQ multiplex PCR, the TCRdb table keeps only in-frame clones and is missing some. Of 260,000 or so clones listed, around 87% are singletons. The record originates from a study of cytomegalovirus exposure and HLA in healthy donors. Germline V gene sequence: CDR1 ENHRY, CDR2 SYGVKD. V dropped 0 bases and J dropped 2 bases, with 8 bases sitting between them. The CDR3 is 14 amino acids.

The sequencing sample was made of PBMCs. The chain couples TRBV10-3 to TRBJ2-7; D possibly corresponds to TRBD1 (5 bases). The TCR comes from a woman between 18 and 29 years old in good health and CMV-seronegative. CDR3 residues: CAISESRTTYEQYF. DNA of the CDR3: TGTGCCATCAGTGAGTCTCGGACAACCTACGAGCAGTACTTC.